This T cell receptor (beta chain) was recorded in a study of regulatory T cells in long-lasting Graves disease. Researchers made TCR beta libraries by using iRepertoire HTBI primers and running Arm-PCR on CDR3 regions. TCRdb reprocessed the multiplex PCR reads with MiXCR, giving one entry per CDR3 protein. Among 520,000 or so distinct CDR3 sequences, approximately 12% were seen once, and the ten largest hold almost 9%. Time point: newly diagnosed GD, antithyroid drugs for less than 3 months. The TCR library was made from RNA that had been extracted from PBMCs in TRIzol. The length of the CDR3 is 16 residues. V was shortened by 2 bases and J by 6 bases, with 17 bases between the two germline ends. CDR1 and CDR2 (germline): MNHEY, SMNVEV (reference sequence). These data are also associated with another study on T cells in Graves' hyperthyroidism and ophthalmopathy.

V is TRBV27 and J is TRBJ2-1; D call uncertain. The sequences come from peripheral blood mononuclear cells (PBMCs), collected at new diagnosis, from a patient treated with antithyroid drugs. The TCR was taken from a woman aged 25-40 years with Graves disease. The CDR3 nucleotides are TGTGCCAGCAGTTTACAGCATAGGGTGGGCGGCAATGAGCAGTTCTTC. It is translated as CASSLQHRVGGNEQFF.